Each of the 30 T cell receptor beta chains below was sequenced from the same sample in a study of immune evolution from preneoplasia to lung adenocarcinoma. TCRdb's table, derived via immunoSEQ multiplex PCR, lists solely in-frame clones and lacks some. The top ten hold about 2.9% of the sample, which has over 7,000 clones, around three quarters seen once. Specimen: FFPE invasive lung adenocarcinoma tissue. Receptors were obtained from a person aged 40-50 years with lung adenocarcinoma.

The rearrangement joins TRBV6-1 to TRBJ1-2, with TRBD1 matching over 7 bases. The germline CDR1 and CDR2 sequences are MNHNS and SASEGT. V shed 3 bases, J shed 8 bases, and the junction held 9 bases outside the gene matches. This CDR3 comprises 14 residues. In DNA form, the CDR3 reads TGTGCCAGCAGTGAGGGACAGCCCCTCTGGGGCTACACCTTC. Its protein product is CASSEGQPLWGYTF.

This clone was counted between two and nine times. CDR3 coding DNA: TGTGCCAGCAGTGAAGCTCCCCCCGGCTACACCTTC. As protein: CASSEAPPGYTF. The rearrangement uses TRBV2 and TRBJ1-2; no reliable D call. The germline CDR1 and CDR2 sequences are SNHLY and FYNNEI. V gave up 0 bases and J gave up 8 bases, with 7 bases separating them. The CDR3 covers 12 residues.

This clone was counted a single time. The chain recombines TRBV28 with TRBJ2-3; D unclear. The CDR3 consists of 13 residues. The germline CDR1 and CDR2 sequences are MDHEN and SYDVKM. With 8 bases removed from V and 2 bases from J, the gap between germline ends came to 11 bases. In DNA, the CDR3 is TGTGCCAGCCGGACGGCGGCCACAGATACGCAGTATTTT. Its translation: CASRTAATDTQYF.

The chain carries TRBV29-1 and TRBJ2-3, with 11 bases that match TRBD2. V trimming: 6 bases; J trimming: 3 bases; junction bases outside the gene matches: 5. Germline V gene data show CDR1 as SQVTM and CDR2 as ANQGSEA. The CDR3 has 14 amino acids. The CDR3: CSVAGTSGTDTQYF. The CDR3 coding sequence is TGCAGCGTGGCCGGGACTAGCGGAACAGATACGCAGTATTTT.

The chain is built from TRBV6-5 and TRBJ2-1; the D is unclear. Trimming cost V 0 bases and J 7 bases, with 7 bases left between them. From germline, CDR1 is MNHEY and CDR2 SVGAGI. CDR3 size: 13 residues. The CDR3 bases are TGTGCCAGCAGTTACTCCACGGTGAATGAGCAGTTCTTC. Its translation is CASSYSTVNEQFF.

V usage is TRBV11-2 and J usage is TRBJ2-5; TRBD1 aligns across 8 bases. The CDR3 is 15 amino acids. Germline CDR1 and CDR2: SGHAT and FQNNGV. The trim removed 1 base at V and 5 bases at J, leaving 6 bases unmatched. Here the CDR3 reads CASSLVGRGRETQYF. The CDR3 nucleotides read TGTGCCAGCAGCTTAGTGGGCAGGGGGCGGGAGACCCAGTACTTC.

CDR3 amino acids: CASSPESSYNSPLHF. CDR3 nucleotides: TGTGCCAGCAGTCCTGAGAGCTCCTATAATTCACCCCTCCACTTT. The V gene is TRBV6-4, the J gene TRBJ1-6; D call uncertain. The CDR3 runs to 15 residues. Trimming stripped 5 bases from V and 0 bases from J, with 8 bases between. The germline CDR1 and CDR2 sequences are MRHNA and SNTAGT.

The chain recombines TRBV29-1 with TRBJ1-6, with D possibly matching TRBD1 (6 bases). This CDR3 region has 13 residues. The V gene lost 4 bases and the J gene lost 8 bases, with 12 bases spanning the gap. Germline CDR1 SQVTM, CDR2 ANQGSEA. Here the CDR3 reads CSVGEGEYSPLHF. DNA for the CDR3: TGCAGCGTTGGAGAGGGGGAATATTCACCCCTCCACTTT.

The rearrangement joins TRBV11-2 to TRBJ2-1; no firm D call. There are 15 residues in the CDR3. CDR1 and CDR2 from the germline V gene are SGHAT and FQNNGV. V was cut by 1 base and J by 4 bases, with 11 bases left in between. The DNA of the CDR3 is TGTGCCAGCAGCTTAGTGTTAGGCCAATACAATGAGCAGTTCTTC. Its protein is CASSLVLGQYNEQFF.

This chain joins TRBV21-1 and TRBJ2-7; no check of the table's D call, TRBD1, against the DNA was made. TRBV21-1 is a documented pseudogene. The CDR3 totals 15 residues. The CDR3 reads CASSNPGGRSYEQYF. In DNA, the CDR3 is TGTGCCAGCAGCAACCCAGGGGGCCGTTCCTACGAGCAGTACTTC.

This clone has just a few counts. This chain joins TRBV10-1 and TRBJ2-1; 12 positions agree with TRBD2. CDR3 length: 18 amino acids. Germline V gene lookup returns CDR1 WNHNN and CDR2 SYGVQD (reference sequence). V lost 0 bases to trimming and J lost 2 bases; unmatched junction nucleotides: 5. The CDR3 protein is CASSESGLAGRTYNEQFF. CDR3 nucleotides: TGCGCCAGCAGTGAGTCGGGACTAGCGGGTAGGACCTACAATGAGCAGTTCTTC.

The V call is TRBV10-2, the J call TRBJ1-3; D unresolved. The germline V gene has CDR1 WSHSY and CDR2 SAAADI. V was trimmed by 0 bases and J by 8 bases, leaving 11 bases between them. This CDR3 region has 14 residues. The CDR3 DNA reads as TGCGCCAGCAGTGAGTCACAGAGCATAGACACCATATATTTT. Its translation: CASSESQSIDTIYF.

The J gene is TRBJ1-4, the V gene TRBV30; D not resolved. Deletions cut 1 base from V and 5 bases from J, with 11 bases between. CDR1 and CDR2 from the germline V gene are GTSNPN and SVGIG (reference sequence). CDR3 length: 14 residues. The CDR3, as DNA: TGTGCCTGGAGTGAGAAAGGAACAAATGAAAAACTGTTTTTT. It translates to CAWSEKGTNEKLFF.

This clone was detected only once. The chain is built from TRBV4-1 and TRBJ2-5; perhaps TRBD1 as D (5 bases). Germline V lookup: CDR1 MGHRA, CDR2 YSYEKL. This CDR3 is built from 14 residues. Deletions cut 1 base from V and 4 bases from J, with 10 bases between. CDR3 in DNA: TGCGCCAGCAGCCAAGTTCAGGGCGGAGAGACCCAGTACTTC. Its protein is CASSQVQGGETQYF.

The V call is TRBV7-3, the J call TRBJ2-1, with TRBD2 matching over 7 bases. J was trimmed by 7 bases and V by 5 bases; bases with no gene match: 11. Germline-derived CDR1 and CDR2 are SGHTA and FQGTGA. The CDR3 runs 15 residues. CDR3 protein: CASSLGTTPHNEQFF. The CDR3 DNA follows: TGTGCCAGCAGCCTGGGGACTACCCCGCATAATGAGCAGTTCTTC.

This sequence joins TRBV7-9 and TRBJ2-5; perhaps TRBD1 as D (6 bases). This CDR3 has 13 amino acids. V was cut by 8 bases and J by 6 bases, with 16 bases left in between. Germline V gene sequence: CDR1 SEHNR, CDR2 FQNEAQ (reference sequence). The CDR3 loop is CASSRAGVKTQYF. The CDR3 coding sequence is TGTGCCAGCTCCCGGGCAGGGGTAAAGACCCAGTACTTC.

The V and J genes are TRBV5-1 and TRBJ1-1; the D gene is possibly TRBD1 (5 bases). In germline, CDR1 is SGHRS, CDR2 YFSETQ. There are 15 residues in the CDR3. The V end lost 0 bases, the J end lost 3 bases, and 12 bases lay between the germline ends. CDR3: CASSLEPGIYTEAFF. CDR3 nucleotides: TGCGCCAGCAGCTTGGAGCCAGGGATATACACTGAAGCTTTCTTT.

Here the CDR3 DNA reads TGCGCCAGCAGCTGGACAGGGGATTTCCGTGATACGCAGTATTTT. Protein product: CASSWTGDFRDTQYF. The chain combines TRBV5-1 with TRBJ2-3, with TRBD1 identical over 9 bases. Germline CDR1 and CDR2: SGHRS and YFSETQ. This CDR3 contains 15 residues. J lost 6 bases, V lost 3 bases, and 8 bases had no gene match.

The chain links TRBV7-9 to TRBJ1-4; 10 nucleotides line up with TRBD1. This CDR3 has 17 residues. Germline V gene lookup returns CDR1 SEHNR and CDR2 FQNEAQ (reference sequence). Unmatched junction bases numbered 15, after V lost 6 bases and J lost 8 bases. CDR3 sequence: CASSHRGTGALREKLFF. CDR3 in DNA: TGTGCCAGCAGTCACAGGGGGACAGGGGCGCTGCGAGAAAAACTGTTTTTT. Together with reference TRBV7-9 and TRBJ1-4, the CDR3 gives the full variable domain: DTGVSQNPRHKITKRGQNVTFRCDPISEHNRLYWYRQTLGQGPEFLTYFQNEAQLEKSRLLSDRFSAERPKGSFSTLEIQRTEQGDSAMYLCASSHRGTGALREKLFFGSGTQLSVL.

Here the CDR3 DNA reads TGTGCCAGCAGTTACCGCGACAGGCGGGGTGGCTACACCTTC. It translates to CASSYRDRRGGYTF. The chain employs TRBV6-5 and TRBJ1-2, with a weak D call TRBD1 (6 bases). Germline lookup yields CDR1 MNHEY and CDR2 SVGAGI. V was shortened by 2 bases and J by 7 bases, with 14 bases between the two germline ends. The CDR3 totals 14 residues.

The rearrangement links TRBV6-5 to TRBJ2-3; D gene uncertain. Trimming removed 0 bases at V and 4 bases at J, with 5 bases between. Germline assignment: CDR1 MNHEY and CDR2 SVGAGI. The CDR3 sequence is 13 residues long. The CDR3 is CASSYSKPDTQYF. In nucleotides, the CDR3 is TGTGCCAGCAGTTACTCGAAGCCAGATACGCAGTATTTT.

The rearrangement uses TRBV2 and TRBJ2-7, with TRBD1 matching over 8 bases. The CDR3 has 15 amino acids. Trimming removed 1 base from V and 4 bases from J; junction bases left unmatched: 6. Per the germline V gene, CDR1 is SNHLY and CDR2 is FYNNEI. In DNA form, the CDR3 reads TGTGCCAGCAGTGAAGTTGCGACAGGGGCTTACGAGCAGTACTTC. It encodes CASSEVATGAYEQYF. Together with reference TRBV2 and TRBJ2-7, the CDR3 gives the full variable domain: EPEVTQTPSHQVTQMGQEVILRCVPISNHLYFYWYRQILGQKVEFLVSFYNNEISEKSEIFDDQFSVERPDGSNFTLKIRSTKLEDSAMYFCASSEVATGAYEQYFGPGTRLTVT.

The V and J genes are TRBV4-3 and TRBJ1-2; TRBD1 is a possible D gene (6 bases). V was clipped by 0 bases and J by 3 bases, with 14 bases between them. The CDR3 runs to 16 residues. Germline CDR1 LGHNA, CDR2 YSLEER. The CDR3 loop is CASSQDLGAGDYGYTF. The CDR3 coding sequence is TGCGCCAGCAGCCAAGATCTCGGGGCAGGGGACTATGGCTACACCTTC.

This clone has a single count. CDR3 amino acids: CAGGLDRTDTQYF. CDR3 DNA sequence: TGTGCCGGAGGACTGGATAGGACAGATACGCAGTATTTT. The chain links TRBV11-2 to TRBJ2-3; tentative D call: TRBD2 (5 bases). In germline, CDR1 is SGHAT, CDR2 FQNNGV. The CDR3 is made up of 13 amino acids. Trimming removed 11 bases from V and 3 bases from J, with 15 bases in between.

J is TRBJ1-5 and V is TRBV19; TRBD1 might be the D (6 bases). V lost 7 bases, J lost 6 bases, and 10 bases lay in between. This CDR3 is built from 12 residues. Germline lookup yields CDR1 LNHDA and CDR2 SQIVND (reference sequence). The CDR3 DNA reads TGTGCCAGTACTGGCAGGGGTCAGCCCCAGCATTTT. This sequence encodes CASTGRGQPQHF.

The chain is built from TRBV2 and TRBJ2-7; 9 bases align to TRBD2. V lost 4 bases to trimming and J lost 4 bases; unmatched junction nucleotides: 14. Germline V gene sequence: CDR1 SNHLY, CDR2 FYNNEI. The CDR3 spans 17 residues. The CDR3 protein is CASSARLSLAGTYEQYF. CDR3 DNA sequence: TGTGCCAGCAGTGCCCGATTATCACTAGCGGGCACTTACGAGCAGTACTTC. The complete variable domain, with remaining parts taken from reference TRBV2 and TRBJ2-7, reads EPEVTQTPSHQVTQMGQEVILRCVPISNHLYFYWYRQILGQKVEFLVSFYNNEISEKSEIFDDQFSVERPDGSNFTLKIRSTKLEDSAMYFCASSARLSLAGTYEQYFGPGTRLTVT.

The sample holds one count of this clone. This chain links TRBV6-1 with TRBJ1-4; D is unclear. The CDR3 totals 15 residues. CDR1 MNHNS and CDR2 SASEGT come from the germline V gene. Between the trimmed V and J ends, which lost 8 bases and 8 bases, there was a span of 21 bases. CDR3 in DNA: TGTGCCAGCCAAAAGGATGGGAGAAAGGAGGAAAAACTGTTTTTT. It translates to CASQKDGRKEEKLFF.

V and J are TRBV7-9 and TRBJ2-7; D perhaps matches TRBD1 (5 bases). This CDR3 region has 14 residues. V was clipped by 5 bases and J by 3 bases, with 14 bases between them. Germline CDR1 is SEHNR and CDR2 is FQNEAQ (reference sequence). The CDR3 sequence: CASSPTTGYYEQYF. The CDR3 nucleotides are TGTGCCAGCAGCCCTACAACAGGTTACTACGAGCAGTACTTC.

The V call is TRBV18, the J call TRBJ2-1; 7 bases fit TRBD2. The germline V gene has CDR1 KGHSH and CDR2 LQKENI. The length of the CDR3 is 16 residues. Germline trimming cut 2 bases from V and 8 bases from J; bases unmatched to any gene: 12. CDR3 sequence: CASSPFGAGVVYEQFF. The CDR3 DNA follows: TGTGCCAGCTCACCATTCGGGGCGGGGGTCGTCTATGAGCAGTTCTTC.

The chain recombines TRBV5-1 with TRBJ1-1; 9 bases are a match to TRBD1. With 0 bases clipped from V and 5 bases from J, the junction kept 8 bases outside the gene matches. CDR1 is SGHRS and CDR2 is YFSETQ in the germline V gene. The CDR3 extends over 16 amino acids. The CDR3: CASSLAWTGDITEAFF. CDR3 coding DNA: TGCGCCAGCAGCTTGGCCTGGACAGGGGATATAACTGAAGCTTTCTTT. The full variable domain, rest sourced from reference TRBV5-1 and TRBJ1-1, is KAGVTQTPRYLIKTRGQQVTLSCSPISGHRSVSWYQQTPGQGLQFLFEYFSETQRNKGNFPGRFSGRQFSNSRSEMNVSTLELGDSALYLCASSLAWTGDITEAFFGQGTRLTVV.